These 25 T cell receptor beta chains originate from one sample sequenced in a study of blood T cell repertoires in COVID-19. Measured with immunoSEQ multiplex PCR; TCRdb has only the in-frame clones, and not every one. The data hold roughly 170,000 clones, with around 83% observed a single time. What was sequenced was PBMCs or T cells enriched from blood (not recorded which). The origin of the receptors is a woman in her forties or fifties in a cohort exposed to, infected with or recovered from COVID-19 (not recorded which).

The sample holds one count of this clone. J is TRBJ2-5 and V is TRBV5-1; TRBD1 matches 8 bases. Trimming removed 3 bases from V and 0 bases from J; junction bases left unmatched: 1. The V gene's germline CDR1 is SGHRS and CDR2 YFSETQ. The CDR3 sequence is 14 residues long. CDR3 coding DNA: TGCGCCAGCAGCTCACAGGGGGACCAAGAGACCCAGTACTTC. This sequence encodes CASSSQGDQETQYF.

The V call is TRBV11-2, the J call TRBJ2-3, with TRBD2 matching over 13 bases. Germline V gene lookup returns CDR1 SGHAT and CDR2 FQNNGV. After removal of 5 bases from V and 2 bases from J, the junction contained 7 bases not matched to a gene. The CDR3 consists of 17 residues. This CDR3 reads CASSRLGTSGATDTQYF. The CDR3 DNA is TGTGCCAGCAGCCGACTCGGGACTAGCGGGGCCACAGATACGCAGTATTTT.

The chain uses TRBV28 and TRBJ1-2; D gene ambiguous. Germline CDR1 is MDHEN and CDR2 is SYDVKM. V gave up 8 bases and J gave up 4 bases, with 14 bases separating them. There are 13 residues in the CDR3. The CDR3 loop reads CASCPEAAYGYTF. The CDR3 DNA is TGTGCCAGCTGTCCGGAGGCTGCCTATGGCTACACCTTC.

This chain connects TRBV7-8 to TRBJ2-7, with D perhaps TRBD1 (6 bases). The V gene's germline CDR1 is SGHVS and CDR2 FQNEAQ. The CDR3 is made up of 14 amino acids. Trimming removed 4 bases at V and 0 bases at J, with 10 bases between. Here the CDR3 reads CASSSRDNSYEQYF. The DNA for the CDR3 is TGTGCCAGCAGCTCCCGGGACAACTCCTACGAGCAGTACTTC.

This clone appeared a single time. The CDR3 DNA is TGTGCCAGCAGTGAATCCGAAGGGGCCCTCGGCACAGATACGCAGTATTTT. It codes for CASSESEGALGTDTQYF. The chain uses TRBV25-1 and TRBJ2-3, with D possibly matching TRBD1 (5 bases). Germline V gives CDR1 MGHDK, CDR2 SYGVNS. Trimming removed 1 base at V and 1 base at J, with 15 bases between. CDR3 length: 17 amino acids.

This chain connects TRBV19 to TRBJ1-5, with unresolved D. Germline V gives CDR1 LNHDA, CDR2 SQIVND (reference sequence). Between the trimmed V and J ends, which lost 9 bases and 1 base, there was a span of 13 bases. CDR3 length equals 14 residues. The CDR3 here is CASTSSGSNQPQHF. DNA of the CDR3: TGTGCCAGCACCTCATCGGGAAGCAATCAGCCCCAGCATTTT. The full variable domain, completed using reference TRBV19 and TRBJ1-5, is DGGITQSPKYLFRKEGQNVTLSCEQNLNHDAMYWYRQDPGQGLRLIYYSQIVNDFQKGDIAEGYSVSREKKESFPLTVTSAQKNPTAFYLCASTSSGSNQPQHFGDGTRLSIL.

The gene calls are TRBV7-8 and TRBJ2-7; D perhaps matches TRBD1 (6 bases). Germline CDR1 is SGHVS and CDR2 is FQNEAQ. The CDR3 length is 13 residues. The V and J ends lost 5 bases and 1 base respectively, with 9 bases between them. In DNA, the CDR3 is TGTGCCAGCAGCATTGGACAGTCCTACGAGCAGTACTTC. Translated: CASSIGQSYEQYF.

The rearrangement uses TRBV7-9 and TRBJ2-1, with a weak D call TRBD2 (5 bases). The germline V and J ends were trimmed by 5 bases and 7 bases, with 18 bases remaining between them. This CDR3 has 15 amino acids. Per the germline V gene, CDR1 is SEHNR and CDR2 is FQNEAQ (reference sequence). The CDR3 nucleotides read TGTGCCAGCAGCCCCGGGCGGGTCGCAACTAATGAGCAGTTCTTC. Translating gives CASSPGRVATNEQFF.

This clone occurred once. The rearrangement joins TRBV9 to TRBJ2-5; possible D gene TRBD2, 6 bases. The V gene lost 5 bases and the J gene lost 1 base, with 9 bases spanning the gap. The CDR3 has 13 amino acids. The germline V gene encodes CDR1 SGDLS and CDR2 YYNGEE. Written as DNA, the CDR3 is TGTGCCAGCAGAGAAGCGGGCCAAGAGACCCAGTACTTC. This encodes CASREAGQETQYF.

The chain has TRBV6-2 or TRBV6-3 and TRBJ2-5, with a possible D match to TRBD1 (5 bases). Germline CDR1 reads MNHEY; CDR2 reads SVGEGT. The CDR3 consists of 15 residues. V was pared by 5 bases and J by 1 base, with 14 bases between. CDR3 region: CASSRANRIQETQYF. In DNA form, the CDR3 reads TGTGCCAGCAGTCGAGCGAACAGGATCCAAGAGACCCAGTACTTC.

CDR3 DNA: TGTGCCAGCAGCCGAGAACTAGCGGGGGGAGGCGAGCAGTACTTC. Its protein is CASSRELAGGGEQYF. The gene calls are TRBV7-8 and TRBJ2-7; 12 bases fit TRBD2. The CDR3 is 15 residues long. Germline assignment: CDR1 SGHVS and CDR2 FQNEAQ. V trimming: 5 bases; J trimming: 6 bases; junction bases outside the gene matches: 8.

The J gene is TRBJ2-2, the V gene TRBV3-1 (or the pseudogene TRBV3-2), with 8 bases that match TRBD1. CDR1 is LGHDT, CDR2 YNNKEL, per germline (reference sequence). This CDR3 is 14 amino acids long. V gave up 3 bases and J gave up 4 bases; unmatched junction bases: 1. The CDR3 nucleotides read TGTGCCAGCAGCCAGACAGGGGTCACCGGGGAGCTGTTTTTT. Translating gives CASSQTGVTGELFF.

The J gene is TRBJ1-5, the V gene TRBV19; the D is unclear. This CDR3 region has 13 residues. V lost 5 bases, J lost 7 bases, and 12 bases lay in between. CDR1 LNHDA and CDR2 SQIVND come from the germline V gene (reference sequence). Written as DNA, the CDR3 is TGTGCCAGTAGTGTCTCGAGTGAACAGCCCCAGCATTTT. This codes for CASSVSSEQPQHF.

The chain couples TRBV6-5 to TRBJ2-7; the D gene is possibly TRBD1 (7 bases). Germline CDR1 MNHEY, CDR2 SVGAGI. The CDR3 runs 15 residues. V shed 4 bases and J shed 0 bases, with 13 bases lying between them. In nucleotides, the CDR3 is TGTGCCAGCAGTTCTGCAGGGGGGAGCTCCTACGAGCAGTACTTC. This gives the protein CASSSAGGSSYEQYF.

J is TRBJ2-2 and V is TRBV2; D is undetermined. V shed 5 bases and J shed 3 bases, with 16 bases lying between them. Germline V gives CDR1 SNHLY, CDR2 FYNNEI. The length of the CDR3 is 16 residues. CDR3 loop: CASSLPSGSDTGELFF. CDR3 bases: TGTGCCAGCAGTCTCCCGTCGGGTAGTGACACCGGGGAGCTGTTTTTT.

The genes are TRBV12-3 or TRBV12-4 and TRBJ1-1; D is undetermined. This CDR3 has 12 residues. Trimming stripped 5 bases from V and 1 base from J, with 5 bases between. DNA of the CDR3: TGTGCCAGCAGTCAGTCGAACACTGAAGCTTTCTTT. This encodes CASSQSNTEAFF.

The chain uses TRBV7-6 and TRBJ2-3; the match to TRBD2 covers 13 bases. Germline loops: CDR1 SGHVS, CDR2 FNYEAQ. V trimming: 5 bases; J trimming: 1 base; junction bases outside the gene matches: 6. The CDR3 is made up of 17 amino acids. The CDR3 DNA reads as TGTGCCAGCAGCCCCGGGACTAGCGGGATAGGCACAGATACGCAGTATTTT. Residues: CASSPGTSGIGTDTQYF.

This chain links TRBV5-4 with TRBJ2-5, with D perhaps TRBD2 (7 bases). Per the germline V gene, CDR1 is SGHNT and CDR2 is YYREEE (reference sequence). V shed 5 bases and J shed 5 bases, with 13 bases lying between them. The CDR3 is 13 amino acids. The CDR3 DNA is TGTGCCAGCAGTAATAGGGGGGGGGAGACCCAGTACTTC. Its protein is CASSNRGGETQYF.

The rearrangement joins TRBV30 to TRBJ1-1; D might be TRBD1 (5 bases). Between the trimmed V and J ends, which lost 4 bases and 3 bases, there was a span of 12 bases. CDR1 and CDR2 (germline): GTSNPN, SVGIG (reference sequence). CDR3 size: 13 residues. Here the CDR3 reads CAWNRNPDTEAFF. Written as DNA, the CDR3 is TGTGCCTGGAACAGGAACCCCGACACTGAAGCTTTCTTT.

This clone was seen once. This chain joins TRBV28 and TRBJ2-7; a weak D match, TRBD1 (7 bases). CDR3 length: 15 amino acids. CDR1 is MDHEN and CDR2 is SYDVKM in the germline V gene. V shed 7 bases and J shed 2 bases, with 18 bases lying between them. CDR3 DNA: TGTGCCAGCAAGGGGGGACAGAAGCCCCCCTACGAGCAGTACTTC. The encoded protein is CASKGGQKPPYEQYF. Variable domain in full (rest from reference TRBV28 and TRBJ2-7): DVKVTQSSRYLVKRTGEKVFLECVQDMDHENMFWYRQDPGLGLRLIYFSYDVKMKEKGDIPEGYSVSREKKERFSLILESASTNQTSMYLCASKGGQKPPYEQYFGPGTRLTVT.

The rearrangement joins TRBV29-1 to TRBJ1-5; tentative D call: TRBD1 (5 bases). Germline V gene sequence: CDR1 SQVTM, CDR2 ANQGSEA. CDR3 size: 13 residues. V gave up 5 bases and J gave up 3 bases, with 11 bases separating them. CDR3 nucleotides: TGCAGCGTTACACAGGAGAACAATCAGCCCCAGCATTTT. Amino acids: CSVTQENNQPQHF. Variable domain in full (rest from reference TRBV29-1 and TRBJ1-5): SAVISQKPSRDICQRGTSLTIQCQVDSQVTMMFWYRQQPGQSLTLIATANQGSEATYESGFVIDKFPISRPNLTFSTLTVSNMSPEDSSIYLCSVTQENNQPQHFGDGTRLSIL.

The CDR3 coding sequence is TGTGCCAGCAGGGAGAGAGGTAGCACAGATACGCAGTATTTT. It codes for CASRERGSTDTQYF. The chain is built from TRBV6-5 and TRBJ2-3, with D uncertain. CDR3 length: 14 residues. Between the trimmed V and J ends, which lost 6 bases and 0 bases, there was a span of 10 bases. CDR1 and CDR2 from the germline V gene are MNHEY and SVGAGI.

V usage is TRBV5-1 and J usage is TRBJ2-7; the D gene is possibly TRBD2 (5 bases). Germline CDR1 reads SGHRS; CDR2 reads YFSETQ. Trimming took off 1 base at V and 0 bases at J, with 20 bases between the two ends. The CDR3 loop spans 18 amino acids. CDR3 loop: CASSLSKAAGPLSYEQYF. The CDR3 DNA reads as TGCGCCAGCAGCTTGTCAAAAGCGGCGGGCCCACTCTCCTACGAGCAGTACTTC.

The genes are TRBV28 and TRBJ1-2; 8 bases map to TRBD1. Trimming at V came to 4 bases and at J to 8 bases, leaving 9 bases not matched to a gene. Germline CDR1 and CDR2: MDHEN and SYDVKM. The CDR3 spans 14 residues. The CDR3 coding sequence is TGTGCCAGCAGTTACCGAACAGGGGGTGAAGGCTACACCTTC. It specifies CASSYRTGGEGYTF.

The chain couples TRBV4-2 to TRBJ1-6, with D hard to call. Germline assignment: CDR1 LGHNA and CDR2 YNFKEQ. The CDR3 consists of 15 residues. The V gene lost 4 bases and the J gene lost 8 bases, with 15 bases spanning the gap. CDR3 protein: CASSLTGINDSPLHF. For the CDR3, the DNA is TGTGCCAGCAGCCTAACCGGGATCAACGATTCACCCCTCCACTTT.